The 27 T cell receptor beta chains presented below share a single source sample, sequenced in a study of T cells after posttransplantation cyclophosphamide. Here immunoSEQ multiplex PCR was the method, and the copy in TCRdb shows in-frame clones only, minus some. Recorded here are 20,000 to 25,000 clones, none singletons. Sample: PBMCs. The receptors shown here come from a woman aged 50 to 65 in good health, CMV-negative, and a related stem cell transplant donor.

This clone has ten or more counts. The chain carries TRBV9 and TRBJ2-3, with a weak D call TRBD1 (6 bases). The CDR3 runs 19 residues. V gave up 2 bases and J gave up 3 bases, with 25 bases separating them. Looked up from germline, CDR1 is SGDLS and CDR2 is YYNGEE. The chain's CDR3 is CASSVMAWGQGKLTDTQYF. The CDR3 nucleotides are TGTGCCAGCAGCGTTATGGCTTGGGGTCAGGGGAAGTTGACAGATACGCAGTATTTT.

In this sample, this clone turned up many times. The chain uses TRBV18 and TRBJ2-7, with a tentative D call TRBD1 (6 bases). The germline V and J ends were trimmed by 3 bases and 4 bases, with 16 bases remaining between them. This CDR3 is 15 amino acids long. Germline V lookup: CDR1 KGHSH, CDR2 LQKENI. CDR3 DNA sequence: TGTGCCAGCTCACCCAGGGGAGAGGCCTTTTACGAGCAGTACTTC. It encodes CASSPRGEAFYEQYF. Using reference TRBV18 and TRBJ2-7 for the parts outside the CDR3, the full variable domain is NAGVMQNPRHLVRRRGQEARLRCSPMKGHSHVYWYRQLPEEGLKFMVYLQKENIIDESGMPKERFSAEFPKEGPSILRIQQVVRGDSAAYFCASSPRGEAFYEQYFGPGTRLTVT.

This clone was recorded many times. This rearrangement joins TRBV19 to TRBJ2-6, with 12 bases fitting TRBD2. V was clipped by 3 bases and J by 2 bases; unmatched bases: 2. There are 17 residues in the CDR3. CDR1 is LNHDA and CDR2 is SQIVND in the germline V gene (reference sequence). The CDR3 DNA is TGTGCCAGTAGTATCCTAGCGGGAGGGGCTGGGGCCAACGTCCTGACTTTC. Translation gives CASSILAGGAGANVLTF. Combining the CDR3 with reference TRBV19 and TRBJ2-6 gives the whole variable domain DGGITQSPKYLFRKEGQNVTLSCEQNLNHDAMYWYRQDPGQGLRLIYYSQIVNDFQKGDIAEGYSVSREKKESFPLTVTSAQKNPTAFYLCASSILAGGAGANVLTFGAGSRLTVL.

This clone showed up many times. The genes are TRBV9 and TRBJ2-1, with 15 bases fitting TRBD2. Germline assignment: CDR1 SGDLS and CDR2 YYNGEE. J was trimmed by 0 bases and V by 3 bases; bases with no gene match: 16. The CDR3 length is 22 residues. The CDR3 spells CASSETPLLGTSGRRSYNEQFF. The DNA for the CDR3 is TGTGCCAGCAGCGAAACCCCACTCTTGGGGACTAGCGGGAGGCGCTCCTACAATGAGCAGTTCTTC.

The CDR3, as DNA: TGTGCCAGCAGCGCCGGACAGGGGAGTACAGGCTACGAGCAGTACTTC. Translated: CASSAGQGSTGYEQYF. The chain recombines TRBV9 with TRBJ2-5; TRBD1 agrees at 9 bases. The last part of the DNA fits TRBJ2-7 better; the J call may be wrong. CDR3 size: 16 residues. Germline CDR1 and CDR2: SGDLS and YYNGEE.

In this sample, this clone turned up many times. The chain recombines TRBV2 with TRBJ2-1; the D gene is possibly TRBD1 (5 bases). Germline loops: CDR1 SNHLY, CDR2 FYNNEI. This CDR3 comprises 15 residues. Deletions cut 8 bases from V and 3 bases from J, with 17 bases between. CDR3 protein: CASSRRGQVYNEQFF. DNA of the CDR3: TGTGCCAGCTCCCGTAGGGGTCAGGTCTACAATGAGCAGTTCTTC.

Ten or more counts support this clone. The chain combines TRBV18 with TRBJ2-3, with D possibly TRBD2 on 5 matching bases. Germline lookup yields CDR1 KGHSH and CDR2 LQKENI. The CDR3 sequence is 13 residues long. V was cut by 0 bases and J by 4 bases, with 5 bases left in between. DNA for the CDR3: TGTGCCAGCTCACCACCTAGCGCAGATACGCAGTATTTT. Residues: CASSPPSADTQYF.

In its sample, this clone was seen many times. The chain joins TRBV6-5 to TRBJ2-1; 7 bases align to TRBD2. Germline V lookup: CDR1 MNHEY, CDR2 SVGAGI. The V and J ends lost 0 bases and 4 bases, in that order; junction bases with no gene match: 6. The CDR3 is made up of 16 amino acids. Here the CDR3 reads CASSYSSRGMYNEQFF. The DNA for the CDR3 is TGTGCCAGCAGTTACTCGTCGCGGGGGATGTACAATGAGCAGTTCTTC.

This clone was counted at least ten times. J is TRBJ1-1 and V is TRBV19; weak D call: TRBD1 (6 bases). The V end lost 5 bases, the J end lost 1 base, and 11 bases lay between the germline ends. This CDR3 region has 14 residues. CDR1 is LNHDA, CDR2 SQIVND, per germline (reference sequence). CDR3 DNA: TGTGCCAGTAGTCTACAGGGTGCGAACACTGAAGCTTTCTTT. Translation: CASSLQGANTEAFF.

This clone appeared many times. The chain recombines TRBV18 with TRBJ2-7; 10 nucleotides line up with TRBD2. The germline gives CDR1 KGHSH, CDR2 LQKENI. The CDR3 has 16 residues. The ends lost 3 bases at V and 7 bases at J; junction bases unmatched: 12. The CDR3 reads CASSPASSGSLREQYF. For the CDR3, the DNA is TGTGCCAGCTCACCGGCCTCTAGCGGGAGTTTGCGGGAGCAGTACTTC.

The sample holds many counts of this clone. The CDR3 loop is CASGLRQGAAGELFF. The CDR3 bases are TGTGCTAGTGGTTTGCGGCAGGGGGCTGCCGGGGAGCTGTTTTTT. The J gene is TRBJ2-2, the V gene TRBV12-5, with 8 bases lining up with TRBD1. Germline V gene sequence: CDR1 LGHNT, CDR2 FRNRAP. There are 15 residues in the CDR3. J gave up 6 bases and V 2 bases, and 5 bases lay outside the gene matches.

This clone has ten or more counts. V usage is TRBV7-2 and J usage is TRBJ2-7; no reliable D call. Trimming shortened V by 0 bases and J by 2 bases, and 11 bases separated the two germline ends. The CDR3 runs to 15 residues. Germline V gene sequence: CDR1 SGHTA, CDR2 FQGNSA. Here the CDR3 reads CASSLAGSNTYEQYF. DNA of the CDR3: TGTGCCAGCAGCTTAGCGGGCAGTAACACCTACGAGCAGTACTTC.

This clone was found many times. The chain uses TRBV19 and TRBJ1-5, with 8 bases identical to TRBD1. The length of the CDR3 is 16 residues. CDR1 LNHDA and CDR2 SQIVND come from the germline V gene (reference sequence). The V gene end was trimmed by 3 bases and the J gene end by 4 bases; junction bases not matched to a gene: 8. In nucleotides, the CDR3 is TGTGCCAGTAGTATTCGGACAGGGATTGAGAATCAGCCCCAGCATTTT. This translates into CASSIRTGIENQPQHF.

This clone occurred many times. The CDR3 sequence: CARKGQGDYGYTF. The CDR3 DNA reads as TGTGCCCGCAAGGGACAGGGAGACTATGGCTACACCTTC. This chain connects TRBV19 to TRBJ1-2, with TRBD1 identical over 9 bases. V trimming: 11 bases; J trimming: 3 bases; junction bases outside the gene matches: 7. CDR3 length: 13 amino acids. The germline V gene encodes CDR1 LNHDA and CDR2 SQIVND (reference sequence).

This clone has at least ten counts. The rearrangement uses TRBV11-2 and TRBJ1-6; TRBD1 matches at 12 bases. V was clipped by 0 bases and J by 7 bases; unmatched bases: 7. The CDR3 length is 18 residues. Germline CDR1 SGHAT, CDR2 FQNNGV. The CDR3 DNA reads as TGTGCCAGCAGCTTAGATTTTGGGGACAGGGGGCAAAATTCACCCCTCCACTTT. It yields the protein CASSLDFGDRGQNSPLHF. Filled out from reference TRBV11-2 and TRBJ1-6, the complete variable domain reads EAGVAQSPRYKIIEKRQSVAFWCNPISGHATLYWYQQILGQGPKLLIQFQNNGVVDDSQLPKDRFSAERLKGVDSTLKIQPAKLEDSAVYLCASSLDFGDRGQNSPLHFGNGTRLTVT.

This clone was recorded at least ten times. This chain links TRBV9 with TRBJ1-1; 10 bases map to TRBD1. Per germline, CDR1 SGDLS and CDR2 YYNGEE. The CDR3 consists of 22 residues. After removal of 1 base from V and 1 base from J, the junction contained 22 bases not matched to a gene. The CDR3 nucleotides read TGTGCCAGCAGCGTATATAGCAGGACCCCGGGACAGGGGAGGGTAGGGAACACTGAAGCTTTCTTT. Translation: CASSVYSRTPGQGRVGNTEAFF.

This clone came up many times. The chain employs TRBV9 and TRBJ2-1, with 7 nucleotides matching TRBD1. The CDR3 totals 15 residues. Trimming at V came to 3 bases and at J to 0 bases, leaving 3 bases not matched to a gene. Germline-derived CDR1 and CDR2 are SGDLS and YYNGEE. The CDR3 DNA is TGTGCCAGCAGCGCTACAGGGGTCTCCTACAATGAGCAGTTCTTC. This sequence encodes CASSATGVSYNEQFF. Looking up the rest from reference TRBV9 and TRBJ2-1 gives the full variable domain: DSGVTQTPKHLITATGQRVTLRCSPRSGDLSVYWYQQSLDQGLQFLIQYYNGEERAKGNILERFSAQQFPDLHSELNLSSLELGDSALYFCASSATGVSYNEQFFGPGTRLTVL.

This clone was observed at least ten times. The rearrangement joins TRBV6-5 to TRBJ1-1, with 9 bases matching TRBD1. With V trimmed by 2 bases and J by 0 bases, 4 bases remained unmatched. The germline V gene has CDR1 MNHEY and CDR2 SVGAGI. The CDR3 spans 16 residues. The CDR3 nucleotides read TGTGCCAGCAGTTACCTCGGGACAGGGCTGAACACTGAAGCTTTCTTT. Translation gives CASSYLGTGLNTEAFF.

This clone came up many times. The same CDR3 also results from other DNA sequences found in this sample. The chain links TRBV19 to TRBJ1-2, with D perhaps TRBD1 (5 bases). The CDR3 loop spans 11 amino acids. V was pared by 5 bases and J by 8 bases, with 9 bases between. Germline values: CDR1 LNHDA, CDR2 SQIVND (reference sequence). The CDR3 loop is CASSSPGGYTF. The CDR3 coding sequence is TGTGCCAGTAGTTCCCCAGGGGGCTACACCTTC.

This clone was counted many times. The chain carries TRBV30 and TRBJ2-7; possibly TRBD2 for D (5 bases). CDR1 and CDR2 from the germline V gene are GTSNPN and SVGIG (reference sequence). The CDR3 is 14 amino acids. V was cut by 1 base and J by 1 base, with 11 bases left in between. The CDR3 region has the DNA TGTGCCTGGAGTGACGAGCGGAGTTCCTACGAGCAGTACTTC. Protein sequence: CAWSDERSSYEQYF.

This clone was detected ten times or more. One junction end does not reproduce the germline sequence, and a read error may be involved. CDR3 amino acids: CAWTGTGGAERDLFF. CDR3 DNA sequence: TGTGCCTGGACTGGGACAGGGGGCGCGGAGAGGGATCTGTTTTTT. The rearrangement joins TRBV30 to TRBJ2-2, with 12 bases lining up with TRBD1. The germline V gene has CDR1 GTSNPN and CDR2 SVGIG (reference sequence). This CDR3 comprises 15 residues.

In this sample, this clone turned up many times. The V gene is TRBV7-2, the J gene TRBJ2-6; 10 bases agree with TRBD2. This CDR3 region has 17 residues. Germline CDR1 is SGHTA and CDR2 is FQGNSA. J gave up 1 base and V 4 bases, and 4 bases lay outside the gene matches. The CDR3 reads CASSSSSGGSGANVLTF. The CDR3 region has the DNA TGTGCCAGCAGCTCATCTAGCGGGGGATCTGGGGCCAACGTCCTGACTTTC.

This clone has ten or more counts. The chain combines TRBV7-3 with TRBJ2-1; 10 bases are shared with TRBD2. The CDR3 sequence is 17 residues long. Germline V lookup: CDR1 SGHTA, CDR2 FQGTGA. V shed 7 bases, J shed 0 bases, and the junction held 9 bases outside the gene matches. For the CDR3, the DNA is TGTGCCAGCAACCGGAGCGGGGGGGCCCTCTCCTACAATGAGCAGTTCTTC. Amino acid sequence: CASNRSGGALSYNEQFF.

This clone appeared many times. The rearrangement joins TRBV5-5 to TRBJ1-2, with a tentative D call TRBD1 (6 bases). In germline, CDR1 is SGHKS, CDR2 YYEKEE (reference sequence). This CDR3 is 20 amino acids long. Trimming stripped 0 bases from V and 4 bases from J, with 28 bases between. CDR3 nucleotide sequence: TGTGCCAGCAGCTTGGGTTGGGGCCCCGGGGGGGCGCTGGAGAGCTATGGCTACACCTTC. Its protein product is CASSLGWGPGGALESYGYTF.

This clone has ten or more counts. CDR3 region: CAWSPAYEQYF. In nucleotides, the CDR3 is TGTGCCTGGTCTCCCGCCTACGAGCAGTACTTC. This rearrangement joins TRBV30 to TRBJ2-7; D is ambiguous. The CDR3 extends over 11 amino acids. Germline V gene sequence: CDR1 GTSNPN, CDR2 SVGIG (reference sequence). Trimming removed 5 bases at V and 2 bases at J, with 7 bases between. The full variable domain, with the rest looked up from reference TRBV30 and TRBJ2-7, is SQTIHQWPATLVQPVGSPLSLECTVEGTSNPNLYWYRQAAGRGLQLLFYSVGIGQISSEVPQNLSASRPQDRQFILSSKKLLLSDSGFYLCAWSPAYEQYFGPGTRLTVT.

This clone came up many times. This chain links TRBV15 with TRBJ2-5, with D perhaps matching TRBD2 (5 bases). Germline CDR1 LNHNV, CDR2 YYDKDF (reference sequence). The V end lost 3 bases, the J end lost 2 bases, and 7 bases lay between the germline ends. There are 13 residues in the CDR3. CDR3: CATSRDLQETQYF. The DNA of the CDR3 is TGTGCCACCAGCAGGGACTTGCAAGAGACCCAGTACTTC. The variable domain in full, with the rest retrieved from reference TRBV15 and TRBJ2-5, is DAMVIQNPRYQVTQFGKPVTLSCSQTLNHNVMYWYQQKSSQAPKLLFHYYDKDFNNEADTPDNFQSRRPNTSFCFLDIRSPGLGDTAMYLCATSRDLQETQYFGPGTRLLVL.

This clone has just a few counts. The chain is built from TRBV10-3 and TRBJ2-5; 7 bases are shared with TRBD2. The J call may be wrong; the DNA end is better matched by TRBJ2-7. The germline V gene encodes CDR1 ENHRY and CDR2 SYGVKD. The CDR3 sequence is 17 residues long. The CDR3 DNA reads as TGTGCCATCAGTGAGTCGTTAAGCGGGACCCTCTCCTACGAGCAGTACTTC. Translation gives CAISESLSGTLSYEQYF.